The 18 T cell receptor beta chains presented below share a single source sample, sequenced in a study of cytotoxic CD8 clonotypes in ibrutinib-treated CLL. Profiling relied on immunoSEQ multiplex PCR, and the TCRdb table lists in-frame clones only, not all of them. The profile shows 140,000 to 150,000 clones, 76% of them singletons. The material sequenced was PBMCs, taken after 24 months of ibrutinib treatment. These receptors came from a human donor with chronic lymphocytic leukemia.

This clone was counted only a few times. V gene TRBV7-6 combines with J gene TRBJ2-2, with TRBD2 identical over 13 bases. The CDR3 is 17 amino acids. The germline V gene has CDR1 SGHVS and CDR2 FNYEAQ. The V segment lost 5 bases and the J segment 6 bases; nucleotides outside the gene matches: 9. The CDR3 sequence: CASSRTSGGSVAGELFF. The CDR3 DNA reads TGTGCCAGCAGCAGGACTAGCGGGGGCTCGGTGGCCGGGGAGCTGTTTTTT.

V is TRBV27 and J is TRBJ2-3; D is possibly TRBD1 (6 bases). This CDR3 has 14 amino acids. Trimming shortened V by 3 bases and J by 0 bases, and 7 bases separated the two germline ends. Germline values: CDR1 MNHEY, CDR2 SMNVEV (reference sequence). The CDR3 coding sequence is TGTGCCAGCAGTTTGGGGGCTAGCACAGATACGCAGTATTTT. Encoded protein: CASSLGASTDTQYF.

The chain carries TRBV28 and TRBJ1-2; 12 bases map to TRBD1. The germline V gene encodes CDR1 MDHEN and CDR2 SYDVKM. After removal of 5 bases from V and 7 bases from J, the junction contained 8 bases not matched to a gene. This CDR3 spans 15 amino acids. The CDR3 coding sequence is TGTGCCAGCAGTCCCCCGGGACAGGGGGCGCCTGGCTACACCTTC. This encodes CASSPPGQGAPGYTF.

This clone appeared a few times. This chain joins TRBV7-3 and TRBJ2-6, with D hard to call. This CDR3 is 14 amino acids long. Germline CDR1 is SGHTA and CDR2 is FQGTGA. Trimming removed 5 bases at V and 3 bases at J, with 8 bases between. Here the CDR3 reads CASSPASGANVLTF. The DNA for the CDR3 is TGTGCCAGCAGCCCAGCCAGTGGGGCCAACGTCCTGACTTTC.

The chain carries TRBV28 and TRBJ1-2; tentatively, D is TRBD1 (5 bases). Trimming removed 6 bases from V and 0 bases from J, with 8 bases in between. Per the germline V gene, CDR1 is MDHEN and CDR2 is SYDVKM. The length of the CDR3 is 13 residues. CDR3 loop: CASRQQANYGYTF. For the CDR3, the DNA is TGTGCCAGCAGACAACAGGCTAACTATGGCTACACCTTC.

The J gene is TRBJ1-2, the V gene TRBV6-1; no definite D call. This CDR3 contains 14 residues. Germline-derived CDR1 and CDR2 are MNHNS and SASEGT. The V gene lost 1 base and the J gene lost 1 base, with 7 bases spanning the gap. The CDR3 protein is CASSEGVGNYGYTF. CDR3 DNA sequence: TGTGCCAGCAGTGAAGGTGTCGGTAACTATGGCTACACCTTC.

The rearrangement links TRBV5-8 to TRBJ2-6; 10 bases are a match to TRBD1. The CDR3 is 18 amino acids. Germline V gene sequence: CDR1 SGHTS, CDR2 YDEGEE. V was pared by 0 bases and J by 2 bases, with 5 bases of the junction left unmatched. The CDR3 sequence is CASSLAAGQGAGANVLTF. CDR3 bases: TGTGCCAGCAGCTTGGCGGCCGGACAGGGGGCTGGGGCCAACGTCCTGACTTTC.

This sequence joins TRBV2 and TRBJ2-3; D is possibly TRBD2 (6 bases). Trimming took off 9 bases at V and 2 bases at J, with 18 bases between the two ends. The CDR3 consists of 15 residues. CDR1 and CDR2 from the germline V gene are SNHLY and FYNNEI. CDR3 sequence (DNA): TGTGCCAGGCCCCCCGATGGAGGGAACACAGATACGCAGTATTTT. The encoded protein is CARPPDGGNTDTQYF.

At least ten counts were recorded for this clone. V and J are TRBV5-8 and TRBJ2-5; D might be TRBD1 (6 bases). The germline V gene encodes CDR1 SGHTS and CDR2 YDEGEE. The CDR3 consists of 15 residues. V gave up 4 bases and J gave up 2 bases, with 15 bases separating them. The CDR3 DNA reads TGTGCCAGCAGCGGACCGGGACACCTACAAGAGACCCAGTACTTC. Encoded protein: CASSGPGHLQETQYF.

V is TRBV5-6 and J is TRBJ1-1, with a tentative D call TRBD1 (5 bases). This CDR3 comprises 12 residues. Germline lookup yields CDR1 SGHDT and CDR2 YYEEEE. V lost 0 bases to trimming and J lost 5 bases, with 5 bases between them. Written as DNA, the CDR3 is TGTGCCAGCAGCTTGGAGGGGACTGAAGCTTTCTTT. Translating gives CASSLEGTEAFF.

The V and J genes are TRBV19 and TRBJ1-5, with D possibly matching TRBD1 (6 bases). V was pared by 5 bases and J by 4 bases, with 15 bases between. This CDR3 region has 15 residues. Germline CDR1 LNHDA, CDR2 SQIVND (reference sequence). The CDR3 DNA is TGTGCCAGTAGTCCAGGTGGACAGACGAATCAGCCCCAGCATTTT. It codes for CASSPGGQTNQPQHF.

The chain carries TRBV15 and TRBJ2-2, with D unclear. Germline-derived CDR1 and CDR2 are LNHNV and YYDKDF (reference sequence). The CDR3 loop spans 11 amino acids. V dropped 8 bases and J dropped 3 bases, with 4 bases sitting between them. The DNA of the CDR3 is TGTGCCACCCGGGACACCGGGGAGCTGTTTTTT. Translation: CATRDTGELFF.

The J gene is TRBJ2-1, the V gene TRBV27; D assignment may be TRBD1 or TRBD2 (5 bases each). The CDR3 runs to 14 residues. Germline V gives CDR1 MNHEY, CDR2 SMNVEV (reference sequence). With 11 bases removed from V and 9 bases from J, the gap between germline ends came to 23 bases. The CDR3 here is CAGEPGPPSGEQFF. The CDR3 coding sequence is TGTGCCGGGGAACCGGGACCCCCCTCCGGTGAGCAGTTCTTC.

The chain recombines TRBV4-2 with TRBJ1-2; D remains unclear. CDR3 size: 16 residues. In germline, CDR1 is LGHNA, CDR2 YNFKEQ. The germline V and J ends were trimmed by 0 bases and 0 bases, with 11 bases remaining between them. The CDR3 DNA reads as TGTGCCAGCAGCCAAGATCGGGATTGGTCTAACTATGGCTACACCTTC. Its protein is CASSQDRDWSNYGYTF.

The chain couples TRBV27 to TRBJ2-2, with TRBD2 identical over 7 bases. J gave up 5 bases and V 1 base, and 7 bases lay outside the gene matches. The CDR3 is 16 amino acids. Germline loops: CDR1 MNHEY, CDR2 SMNVEV (reference sequence). The CDR3, as DNA: TGTGCCAGCAGTTTATGGGGCGGGAGCGGGACCGGGGAGCTGTTTTTT. Translation: CASSLWGGSGTGELFF.

This chain connects TRBV2 to TRBJ1-5; D possibly corresponds to TRBD1 (5 bases). CDR1 is SNHLY, CDR2 FYNNEI, per germline. The CDR3 consists of 16 residues. V was clipped by 2 bases and J by 1 base, with 12 bases between them. CDR3: CASSELAGPSNQPQHF. The DNA for the CDR3 is TGTGCCAGCAGTGAACTGGCGGGGCCCAGCAATCAGCCCCAGCATTTT.

The gene calls are TRBV6-5 and TRBJ2-7; D not resolved. The CDR3 is made up of 14 amino acids. Trimming took 8 bases from V and 6 from J, leaving 20 bases between them. In germline, CDR1 is MNHEY, CDR2 SVGAGI. The CDR3 sequence is CASQDTQSTSEQYF. In DNA form, the CDR3 reads TGTGCCAGCCAGGATACACAGTCCACCTCCGAGCAGTACTTC.

This clone was observed a handful of times. V usage is TRBV5-6 and J usage is TRBJ2-5; TRBD2 aligns across 8 bases. The CDR3 is made up of 16 amino acids. The germline gives CDR1 SGHDT, CDR2 YYEEEE. Germline trimming cut 5 bases from V and 7 bases from J; bases unmatched to any gene: 16. The CDR3 sequence: CASRRLAGAYEGTQYF. Written as DNA, the CDR3 is TGTGCCAGCAGGAGGCTAGCGGGCGCCTACGAGGGGACCCAGTACTTC.